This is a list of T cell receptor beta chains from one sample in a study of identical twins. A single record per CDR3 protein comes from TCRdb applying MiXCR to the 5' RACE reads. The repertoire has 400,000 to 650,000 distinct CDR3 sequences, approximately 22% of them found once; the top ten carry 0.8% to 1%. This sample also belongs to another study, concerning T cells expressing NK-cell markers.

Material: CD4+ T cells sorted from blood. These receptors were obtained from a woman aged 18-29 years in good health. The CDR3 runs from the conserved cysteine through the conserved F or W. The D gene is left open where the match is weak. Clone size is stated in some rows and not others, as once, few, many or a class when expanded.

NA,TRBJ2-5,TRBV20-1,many,CSASEETQYF,TGCAGTGCTAGCGAGGAGACCCAGTACTTC
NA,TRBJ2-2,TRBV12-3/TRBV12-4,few,CASSLQGVITGELFF,TGTGCCAGCAGCCTACAGGGCGTAATTACCGGGGAGCTGTTTTTT
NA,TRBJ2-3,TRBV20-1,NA,CSATLGARTDTQYF,TGCAGTGCTACCTTAGGGGCCCGCACAGATACGCAGTATTTT
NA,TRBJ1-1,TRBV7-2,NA,CASSLKGAFF,TGTGCCAGCAGCTTAAAGGGAGCTTTCTTT
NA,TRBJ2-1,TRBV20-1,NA,CSAQRGSVGGDEQFF,TGCAGTGCGCAAAGGGGCTCGGTCGGGGGCGATGAGCAGTTCTTC
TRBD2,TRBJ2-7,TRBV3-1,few,CASSRLAGGVSYEQYF,TGTGCCAGCAGCCGATTAGCGGGGGGAGTCTCCTACGAGCAGTACTTC
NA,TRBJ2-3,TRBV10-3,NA,CAINGQTTDSTQYF,TGTGCCATCAACGGACAGACGACCGACAGTACGCAGTATTTT
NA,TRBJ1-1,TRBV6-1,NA,CASSQTQGRSEAFF,TGTGCCAGCAGTCAAACACAGGGCCGATCTGAAGCTTTCTTT
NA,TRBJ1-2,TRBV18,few,CASSPGQYNYGYTF,TGTGCCAGCTCACCAGGGCAGTATAACTATGGCTACACCTTC
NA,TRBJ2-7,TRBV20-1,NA,CSARGTSAAEQYF,TGCAGTGCCAGGGGCACTAGCGCGGCAGAGCAGTACTTC
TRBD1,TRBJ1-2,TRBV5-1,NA,CASSVLQGLEAGYTF,TGCGCCAGCAGCGTCCTACAGGGGTTGGAGGCAGGCTACACCTTC
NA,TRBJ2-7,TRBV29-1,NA,CSVGGVGRSYEQYF,TGCAGCGTTGGGGGGGTAGGGCGCTCCTACGAGCAGTACTTC
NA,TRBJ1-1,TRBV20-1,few,CSARGSANTEAFF,TGCAGTGCTAGAGGGTCAGCGAACACTGAAGCTTTCTTT
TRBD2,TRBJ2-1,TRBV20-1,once,CSARKLASSYNEQFF,TGCAGTGCTAGAAAACTAGCGAGCTCCTACAATGAGCAGTTCTTC
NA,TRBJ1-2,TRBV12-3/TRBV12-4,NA,CASSYANYGYTF,TGTGCCAGCAGTTATGCTAACTATGGCTACACCTTC
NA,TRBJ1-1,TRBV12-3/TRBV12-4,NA,CASSSGSEAFF,TGTGCCAGCAGCTCGGGGTCTGAAGCTTTCTTT
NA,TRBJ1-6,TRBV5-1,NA,CASSSGWGANSPLHF,TGCGCCAGCAGCTCGGGGTGGGGGGCGAATTCACCCCTCCACTTT
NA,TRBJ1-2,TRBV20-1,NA,CSARLQVDGYTF,TGCAGTGCTCGACTACAGGTTGATGGCTACACCTTC
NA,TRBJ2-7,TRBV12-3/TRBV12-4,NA,CASRNGRVPYEQYF,TGTGCCAGCAGAAACGGCAGGGTACCCTACGAGCAGTACTTC
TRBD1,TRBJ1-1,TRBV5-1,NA,CASSLAGQGYEAFF,TGCGCCAGCAGCTTGGCCGGACAGGGATATGAAGCTTTCTTT
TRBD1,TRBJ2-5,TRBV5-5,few,CASSPDRVQETQYF,TGTGCCAGCAGCCCGGACAGGGTCCAAGAGACCCAGTACTTC
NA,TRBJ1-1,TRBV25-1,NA,CASSESFGGGDTEAFF,TGTGCCAGCAGTGAATCATTCGGGGGAGGAGATACTGAAGCTTTCTTT
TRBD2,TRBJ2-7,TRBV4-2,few,CASSPSGTIYEQYF,TGTGCCAGCAGCCCCTCCGGGACTATTTACGAGCAGTACTTC
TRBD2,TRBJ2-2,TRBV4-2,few,CASQGGGAYTGELFF,TGTGCCAGCCAAGGCGGGGGGGCGTACACCGGGGAGCTGTTTTTT
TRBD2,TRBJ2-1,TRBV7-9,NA,CASSLAGGRSYNEQFF,TGTGCCAGCAGCTTAGCGGGAGGGCGCTCCTACAATGAGCAGTTCTTC
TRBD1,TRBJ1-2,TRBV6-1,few,CASSQGQMYGYTF,TGTGCCAGCAGTCAGGGACAGATGTATGGCTACACCTTC
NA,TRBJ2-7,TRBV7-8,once,CASSQGVLYEQYF,TGTGCCAGCAGCCAAGGGGTCCTCTACGAGCAGTACTTC
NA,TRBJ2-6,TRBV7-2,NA,CASARQSNSGANVLTF,TGTGCCAGCGCTCGACAAAGTAACTCTGGGGCCAACGTCCTGACTTTC
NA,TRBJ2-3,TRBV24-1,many,CATSDTGAADTQYF,TGTGCCACCAGTGATACGGGGGCCGCAGATACGCAGTATTTT
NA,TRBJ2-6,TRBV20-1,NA,CSARASYGANVLTF,TGCAGTGCTAGAGCTAGCTATGGGGCCAACGTCCTGACTTTC
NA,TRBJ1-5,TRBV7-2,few,CASGGRVNQPQHF,TGTGCCAGCGGCGGACGGGTCAATCAGCCCCAGCATTTT
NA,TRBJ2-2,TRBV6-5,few,CASSYSGGLSGELFF,TGTGCCAGCAGTTACTCAGGGGGGTTAAGCGGGGAGCTGTTTTTT
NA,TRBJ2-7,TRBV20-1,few,CSARPPSEYYEQYF,TGCAGTGCTAGACCGCCTAGCGAGTACTACGAGCAGTACTTC
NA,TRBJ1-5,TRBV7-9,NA,CASSFGLQPQHF,TGTGCCAGCAGCTTTGGGCTTCAGCCCCAGCATTTT
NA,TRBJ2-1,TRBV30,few,CAWSVSLSLYEQFF,TGTGCCTGGAGTGTCAGCCTATCGCTTTATGAGCAGTTCTTC
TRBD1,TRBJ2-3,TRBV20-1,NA,CSARDRVTDTQYF,TGCAGTGCTAGGGACAGGGTCACAGATACGCAGTATTTT
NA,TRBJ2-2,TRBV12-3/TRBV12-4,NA,CASSFLGGANTGELFF,TGTGCCAGCAGTTTTCTGGGGGGCGCGAACACCGGGGAGCTGTTTTTT